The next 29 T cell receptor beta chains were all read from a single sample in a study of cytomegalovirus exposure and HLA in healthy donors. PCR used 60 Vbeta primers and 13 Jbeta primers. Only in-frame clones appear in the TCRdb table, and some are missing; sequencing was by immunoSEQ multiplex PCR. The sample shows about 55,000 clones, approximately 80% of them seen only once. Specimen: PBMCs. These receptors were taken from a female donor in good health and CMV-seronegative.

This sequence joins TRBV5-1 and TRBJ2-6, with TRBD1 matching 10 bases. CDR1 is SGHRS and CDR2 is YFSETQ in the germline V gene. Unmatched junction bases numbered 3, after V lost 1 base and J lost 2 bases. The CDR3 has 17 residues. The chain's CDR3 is CASSLRTGGTGANVLTF. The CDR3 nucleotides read TGCGCCAGCAGCTTGAGGACAGGGGGAACTGGGGCCAACGTCCTGACTTTC.

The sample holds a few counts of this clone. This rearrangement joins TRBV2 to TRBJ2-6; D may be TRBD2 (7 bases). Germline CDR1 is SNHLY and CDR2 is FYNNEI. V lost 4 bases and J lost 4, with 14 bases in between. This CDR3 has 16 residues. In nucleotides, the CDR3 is TGTGCCAGCAGTGGGGGTGGGGGGGCAGGGGCCAACGTCCTGACTTTC. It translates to CASSGGGGAGANVLTF. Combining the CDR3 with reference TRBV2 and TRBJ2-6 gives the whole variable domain EPEVTQTPSHQVTQMGQEVILRCVPISNHLYFYWYRQILGQKVEFLVSFYNNEISEKSEIFDDQFSVERPDGSNFTLKIRSTKLEDSAMYFCASSGGGGAGANVLTFGAGSRLTVL.

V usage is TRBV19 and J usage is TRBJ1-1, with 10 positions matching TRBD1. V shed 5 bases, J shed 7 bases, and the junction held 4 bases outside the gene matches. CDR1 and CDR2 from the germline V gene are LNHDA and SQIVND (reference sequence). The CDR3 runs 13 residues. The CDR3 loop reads CASSLRTGGEAFF. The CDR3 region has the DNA TGTGCCAGTAGTTTACGGACAGGGGGTGAAGCTTTCTTT.

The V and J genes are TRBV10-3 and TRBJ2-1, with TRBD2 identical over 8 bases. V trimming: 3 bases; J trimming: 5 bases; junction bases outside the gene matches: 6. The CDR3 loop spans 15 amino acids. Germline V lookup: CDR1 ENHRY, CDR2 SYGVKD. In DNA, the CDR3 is TGTGCCATCAGTGAAACGGGACTAGTAGACAATGAGCAGTTCTTC. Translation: CAISETGLVDNEQFF.

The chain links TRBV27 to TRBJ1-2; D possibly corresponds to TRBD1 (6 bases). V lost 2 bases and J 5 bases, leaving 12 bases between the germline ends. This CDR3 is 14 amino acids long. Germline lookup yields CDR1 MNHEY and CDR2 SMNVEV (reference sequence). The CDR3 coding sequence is TGTGCCAGCAGTTTAGGGGGCGGTCGGTATGGCTACACCTTC. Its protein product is CASSLGGGRYGYTF.

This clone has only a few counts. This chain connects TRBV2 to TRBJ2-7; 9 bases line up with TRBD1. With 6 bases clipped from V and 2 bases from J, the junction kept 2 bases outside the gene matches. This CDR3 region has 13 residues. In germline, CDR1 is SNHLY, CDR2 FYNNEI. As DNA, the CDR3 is TGTGCCAGCAGGGGGACAGGGACCTACGAGCAGTACTTC. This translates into CASRGTGTYEQYF.

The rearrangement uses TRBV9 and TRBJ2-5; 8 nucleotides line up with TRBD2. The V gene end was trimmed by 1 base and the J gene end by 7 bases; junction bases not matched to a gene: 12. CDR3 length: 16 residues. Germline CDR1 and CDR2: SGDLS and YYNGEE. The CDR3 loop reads CASSVTDTGGVGTQYF. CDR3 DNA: TGTGCCAGCAGCGTAACCGACACGGGGGGGGTTGGGACCCAGTACTTC. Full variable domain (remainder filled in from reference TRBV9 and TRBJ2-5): DSGVTQTPKHLITATGQRVTLRCSPRSGDLSVYWYQQSLDQGLQFLIQYYNGEERAKGNILERFSAQQFPDLHSELNLSSLELGDSALYFCASSVTDTGGVGTQYFGPGTRLLVL.

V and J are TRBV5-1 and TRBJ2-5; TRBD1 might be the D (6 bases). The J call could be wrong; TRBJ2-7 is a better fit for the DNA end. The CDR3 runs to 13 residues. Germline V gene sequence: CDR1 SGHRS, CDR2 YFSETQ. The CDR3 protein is CASSLTRGHEQYF. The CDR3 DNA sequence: TGCGCCAGCAGCTTGACCAGGGGCCACGAGCAGTACTTC.

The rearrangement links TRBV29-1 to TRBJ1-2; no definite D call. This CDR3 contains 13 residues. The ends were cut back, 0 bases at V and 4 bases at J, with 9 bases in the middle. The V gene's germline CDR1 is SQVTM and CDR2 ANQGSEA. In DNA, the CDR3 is TGCAGCGTTGAAGAGGGCTCCCCCTATGGCTACACCTTC. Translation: CSVEEGSPYGYTF.

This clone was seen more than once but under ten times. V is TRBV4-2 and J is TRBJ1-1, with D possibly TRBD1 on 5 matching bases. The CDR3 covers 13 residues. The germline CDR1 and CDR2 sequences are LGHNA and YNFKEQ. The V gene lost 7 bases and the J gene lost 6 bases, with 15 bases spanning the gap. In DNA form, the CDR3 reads TGTGCCAGCAACCCCAGGGAAGGAGCTGAAGCTTTCTTT. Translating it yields CASNPREGAEAFF.

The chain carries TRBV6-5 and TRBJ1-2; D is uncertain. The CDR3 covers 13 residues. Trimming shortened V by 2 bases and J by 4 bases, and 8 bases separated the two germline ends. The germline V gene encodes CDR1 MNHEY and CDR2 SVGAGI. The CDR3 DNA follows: TGTGCCAGCAGTTACGAGGGCAGCTATGGCTACACCTTC. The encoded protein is CASSYEGSYGYTF.

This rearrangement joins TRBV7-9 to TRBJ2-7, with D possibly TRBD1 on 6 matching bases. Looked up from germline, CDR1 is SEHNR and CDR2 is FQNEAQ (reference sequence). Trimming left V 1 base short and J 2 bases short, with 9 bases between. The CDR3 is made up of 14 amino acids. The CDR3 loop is CASSLEDSPYEQYF. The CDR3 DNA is TGTGCCAGCAGCTTAGAGGACAGCCCCTACGAGCAGTACTTC.

In nucleotides, the CDR3 is TGTGCCAGCAGCTTGTGGGGGTGGGGCGGGAGAGATTACGAGCAGTACTTC. It yields the protein CASSLWGWGGRDYEQYF. The chain has TRBV11-2 and TRBJ2-7, with 7 bases fitting TRBD2. The CDR3 has 17 amino acids. CDR1 is SGHAT and CDR2 is FQNNGV in the germline V gene. The junction had 15 bases not matched to a gene; V was cut back by 3 bases and J by 4 bases.

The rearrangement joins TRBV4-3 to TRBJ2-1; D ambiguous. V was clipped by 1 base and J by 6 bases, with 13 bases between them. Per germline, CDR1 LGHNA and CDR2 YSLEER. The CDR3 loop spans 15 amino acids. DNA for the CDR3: TGCGCCAGCAGCCAAGTGTGGTGGCTAGGCAATGAGCAGTTCTTC. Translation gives CASSQVWWLGNEQFF.

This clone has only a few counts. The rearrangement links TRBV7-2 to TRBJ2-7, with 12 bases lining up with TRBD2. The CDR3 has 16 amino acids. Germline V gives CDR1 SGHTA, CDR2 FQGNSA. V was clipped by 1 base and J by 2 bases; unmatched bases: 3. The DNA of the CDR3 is TGTGCCAGCAGCTTAGGGACTAGCGGGGCCCCCTACGAGCAGTACTTC. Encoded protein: CASSLGTSGAPYEQYF.

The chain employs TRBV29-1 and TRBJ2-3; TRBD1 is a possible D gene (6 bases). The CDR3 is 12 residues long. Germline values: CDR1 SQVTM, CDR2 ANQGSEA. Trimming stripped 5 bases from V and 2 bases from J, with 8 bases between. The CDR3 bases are TGCAGCGTTTGGGACATCACAGATACGCAGTATTTT. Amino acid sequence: CSVWDITDTQYF.

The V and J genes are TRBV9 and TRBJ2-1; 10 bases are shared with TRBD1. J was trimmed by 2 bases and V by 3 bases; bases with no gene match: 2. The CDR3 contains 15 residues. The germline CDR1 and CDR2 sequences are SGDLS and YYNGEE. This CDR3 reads CASSGGQGAYNEQFF. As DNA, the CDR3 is TGTGCCAGCAGCGGAGGACAGGGGGCCTACAATGAGCAGTTCTTC.

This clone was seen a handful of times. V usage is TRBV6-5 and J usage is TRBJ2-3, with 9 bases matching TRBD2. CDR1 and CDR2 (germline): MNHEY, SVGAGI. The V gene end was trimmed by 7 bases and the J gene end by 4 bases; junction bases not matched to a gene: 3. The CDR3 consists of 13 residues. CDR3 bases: TGTGCCAGCACCTTAGCGGGAGCAGATACGCAGTATTTT. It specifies CASTLAGADTQYF.

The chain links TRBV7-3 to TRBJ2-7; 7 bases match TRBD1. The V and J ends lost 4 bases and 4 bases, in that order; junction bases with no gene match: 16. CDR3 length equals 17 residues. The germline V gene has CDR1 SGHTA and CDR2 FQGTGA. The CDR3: CASSSELRQGVRYEQYF. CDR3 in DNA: TGTGCCAGCAGCTCGGAGTTGAGGCAGGGGGTCCGTTACGAGCAGTACTTC.

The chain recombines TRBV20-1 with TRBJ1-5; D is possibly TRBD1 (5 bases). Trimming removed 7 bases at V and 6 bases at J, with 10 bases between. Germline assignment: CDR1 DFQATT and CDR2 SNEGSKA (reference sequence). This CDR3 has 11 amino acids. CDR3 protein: CSDSGAQPQHF. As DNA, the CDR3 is TGCAGTGATAGTGGGGCTCAGCCCCAGCATTTT.

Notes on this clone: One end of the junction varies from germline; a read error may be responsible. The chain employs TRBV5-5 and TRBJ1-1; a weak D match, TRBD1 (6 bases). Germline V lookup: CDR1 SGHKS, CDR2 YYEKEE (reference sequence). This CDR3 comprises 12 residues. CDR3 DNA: TGTGCCAGCAGCTTGGACGTTGTGGGGGGGCCCTTT. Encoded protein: CASSLDVVGGPF. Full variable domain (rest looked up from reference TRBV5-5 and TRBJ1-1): DAGVTQSPTHLIKTRGQQVTLRCSPISGHKSVSWYQQVLGQGPQFIFQYYEKEERGRGNFPDRFSARQFPNYSSELNVNALLLGDSALYLCASSLDVVGGPFGQGTRLTVV.

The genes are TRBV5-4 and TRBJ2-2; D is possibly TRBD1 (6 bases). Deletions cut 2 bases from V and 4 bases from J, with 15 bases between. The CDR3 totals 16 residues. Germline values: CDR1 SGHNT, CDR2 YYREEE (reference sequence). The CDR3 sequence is CASSLGAGAITGELFF. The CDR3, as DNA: TGTGCCAGCAGCTTAGGGGCAGGGGCCATCACCGGGGAGCTGTTTTTT.

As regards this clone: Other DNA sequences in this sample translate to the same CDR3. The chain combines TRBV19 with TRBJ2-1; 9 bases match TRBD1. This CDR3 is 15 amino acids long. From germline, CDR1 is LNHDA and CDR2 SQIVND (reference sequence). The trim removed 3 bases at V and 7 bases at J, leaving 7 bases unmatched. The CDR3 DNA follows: TGTGCCAGTAGTATTCAGGACAGGGGCCAAAATGAGCAGTTCTTC. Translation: CASSIQDRGQNEQFF.

The CDR3 nucleotides are TGTGCCAGCAGCGTCGGGGGGAGCGTAGATGAGCAGTTCTTC. It codes for CASSVGGSVDEQFF. This chain connects TRBV9 to TRBJ2-1; TRBD2 matches 7 bases. The junction had 7 bases not matched to a gene; V was cut back by 2 bases and J by 8 bases. CDR1 SGDLS and CDR2 YYNGEE come from the germline V gene. This CDR3 comprises 14 residues.

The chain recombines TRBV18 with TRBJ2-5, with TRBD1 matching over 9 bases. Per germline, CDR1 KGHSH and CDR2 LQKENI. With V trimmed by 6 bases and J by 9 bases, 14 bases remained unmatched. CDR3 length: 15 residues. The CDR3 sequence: CASSSGTGQSWAQYF. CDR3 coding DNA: TGTGCCAGCTCGTCCGGGACAGGGCAATCCTGGGCCCAGTACTTC.

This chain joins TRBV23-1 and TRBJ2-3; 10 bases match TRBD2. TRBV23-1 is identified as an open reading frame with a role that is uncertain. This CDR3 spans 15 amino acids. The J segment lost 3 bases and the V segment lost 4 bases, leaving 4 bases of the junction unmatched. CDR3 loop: CASSPRTSGTDTQYF. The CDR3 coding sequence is TGCGCCAGCAGTCCCCGGACTAGCGGAACAGATACGCAGTATTTT.

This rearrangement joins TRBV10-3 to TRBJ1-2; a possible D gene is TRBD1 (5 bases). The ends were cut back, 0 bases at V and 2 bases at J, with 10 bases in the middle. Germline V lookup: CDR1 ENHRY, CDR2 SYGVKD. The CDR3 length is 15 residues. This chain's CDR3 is CAISESGRANYGYTF. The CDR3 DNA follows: TGTGCCATCAGTGAGTCGGGCAGGGCCAACTATGGCTACACCTTC.

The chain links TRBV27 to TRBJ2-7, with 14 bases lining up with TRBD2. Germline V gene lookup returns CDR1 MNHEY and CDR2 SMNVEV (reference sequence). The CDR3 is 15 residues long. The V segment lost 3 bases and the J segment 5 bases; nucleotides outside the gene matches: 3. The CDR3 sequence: CASSLGTSGSNEQYF. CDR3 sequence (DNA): TGTGCCAGCAGTTTGGGGACTAGCGGGAGTAACGAGCAGTACTTC.

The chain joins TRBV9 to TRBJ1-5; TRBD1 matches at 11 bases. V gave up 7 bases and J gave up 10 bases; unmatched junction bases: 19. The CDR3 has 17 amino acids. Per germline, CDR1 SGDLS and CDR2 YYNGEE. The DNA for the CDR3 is TGTGCCAGCGCCTGTGAAGGACAGGGGGCTTTAAACCAACCCCAGCATTTT. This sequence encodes CASACEGQGALNQPQHF. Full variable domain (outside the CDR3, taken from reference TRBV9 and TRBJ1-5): DSGVTQTPKHLITATGQRVTLRCSPRSGDLSVYWYQQSLDQGLQFLIQYYNGEERAKGNILERFSAQQFPDLHSELNLSSLELGDSALYFCASACEGQGALNQPQHFGDGTRLSIL.